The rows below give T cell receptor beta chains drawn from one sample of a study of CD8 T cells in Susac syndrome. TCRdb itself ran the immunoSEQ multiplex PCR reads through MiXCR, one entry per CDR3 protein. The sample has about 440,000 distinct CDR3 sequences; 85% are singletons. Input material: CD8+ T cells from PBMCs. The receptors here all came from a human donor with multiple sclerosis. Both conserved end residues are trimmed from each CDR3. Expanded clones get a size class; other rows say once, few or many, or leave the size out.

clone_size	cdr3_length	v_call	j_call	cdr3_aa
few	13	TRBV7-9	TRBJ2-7	ASSLGAGVGYEQY
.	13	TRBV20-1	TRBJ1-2	SARDPQDRDYGYT
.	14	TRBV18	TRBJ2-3	ASSPALADDTDTQY
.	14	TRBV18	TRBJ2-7	ASSPSVAGSYHEQY
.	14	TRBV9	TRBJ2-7	ASTFGSTGSFYEQY
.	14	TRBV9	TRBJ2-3	ASSHSGGAVQDTQY
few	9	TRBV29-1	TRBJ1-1	SVEGGAEAF
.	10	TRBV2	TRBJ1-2	ASRLTGDGYT
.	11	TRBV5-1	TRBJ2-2	ASSLQGYGELF
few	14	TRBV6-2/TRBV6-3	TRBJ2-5	ASSYLRTGVGETQY
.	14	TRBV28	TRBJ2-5	ASSLRGPRRQETQY
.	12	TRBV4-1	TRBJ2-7	ASSQKPGHYEQY
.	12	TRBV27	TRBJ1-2	ASSLGTSPSNYT
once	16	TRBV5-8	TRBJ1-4	ASSLGLRVGFSGEKLF
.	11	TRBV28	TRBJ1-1	ASFGAGEGEAF
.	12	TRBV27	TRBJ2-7	ASRTPRGGNEQY
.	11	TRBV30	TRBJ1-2	AWSEVGGDGYT
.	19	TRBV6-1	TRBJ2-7	ASSVGLMGLRSREPTPEQY
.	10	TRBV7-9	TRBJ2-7	ASSFGAEKQY
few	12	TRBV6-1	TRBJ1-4	ASSPGHQNEKLF
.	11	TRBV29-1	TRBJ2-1	SVSGKTYNEQF
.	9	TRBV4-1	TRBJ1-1	ASSQGEIGF
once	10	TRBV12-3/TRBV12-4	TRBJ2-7	ASGVSSYEQY
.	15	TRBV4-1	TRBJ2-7	ASSLRTPEIGSYEQY
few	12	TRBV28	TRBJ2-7	ASSPWARAYEQY
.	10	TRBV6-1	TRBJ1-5	ASSEADGRVI
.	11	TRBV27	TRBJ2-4	ASSSPSVNIQY
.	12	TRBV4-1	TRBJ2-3	ASSQVTATDTQY
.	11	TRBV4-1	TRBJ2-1	ASSQDGSNEQF
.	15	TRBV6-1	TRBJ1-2	ASSATLAGTANYGYT
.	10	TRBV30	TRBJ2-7	AFAHAPYEQY
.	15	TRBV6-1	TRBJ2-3	ASSIEPLAVDSDTQY
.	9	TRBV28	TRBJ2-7	ASSEEGEQY
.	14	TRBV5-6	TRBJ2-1	ASSSPTGTGFHEQF
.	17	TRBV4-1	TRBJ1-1	ASSRVGQDLIGVNTEAF
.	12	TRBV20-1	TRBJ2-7	SARGPGVGNEQY
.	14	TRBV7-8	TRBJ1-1	ASSLAWTGRNTEAF
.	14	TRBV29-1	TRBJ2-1	SVEPSGTGRYNEQF
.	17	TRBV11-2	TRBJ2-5	ASSLGGVTSGGAQETQY
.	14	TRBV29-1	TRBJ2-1	SVDSLLAGVSNEQF
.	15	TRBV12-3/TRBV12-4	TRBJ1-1	ASSLISVRDHGTEAF
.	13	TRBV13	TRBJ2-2	ASSHEPWGTGELF
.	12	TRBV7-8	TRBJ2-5	ASSPGSPQETQY
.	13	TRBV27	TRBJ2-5	ASRTLGGSQETQY
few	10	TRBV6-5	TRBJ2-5	ASSYRGETQY
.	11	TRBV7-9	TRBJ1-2	ASSPETFYGYT
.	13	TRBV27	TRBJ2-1	ASSSNGGSYNEQF
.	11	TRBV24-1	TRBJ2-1	ATSEYGQGGQF
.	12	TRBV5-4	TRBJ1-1	ASSLWGGGTEAF
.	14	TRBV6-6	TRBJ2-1	ASSYVHGPSGDEQF
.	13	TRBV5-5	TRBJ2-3	ASSLGAINTDTQY
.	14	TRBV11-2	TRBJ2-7	ASTPEGQPLFYEQY
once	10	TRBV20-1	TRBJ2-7	SASTGDHEQY
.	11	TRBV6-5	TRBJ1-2	ASSPGGWYGYT
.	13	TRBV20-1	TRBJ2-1	SASASGRSYNEQF
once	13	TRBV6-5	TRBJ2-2	ASSYRDRGAGELF